This TCR beta chain comes out of a study of shared clonotypes between healthy human individuals. Germline-derived CDR1 and CDR2 are LGHNA and YNFKEQ. This CDR3 is 15 amino acids long. With 0 bases removed from V and 2 bases from J, the gap between germline ends came to 11 bases. Each cell subset's genomic DNA was divided evenly among several immunoSEQ plates. Method: immunoSEQ multiplex PCR; TCRdb's copy keeps in-frame clones and lacks some. The sample shows over 400,000 clones, approximately 82% of them seen only once. The sequencing sample was made of PBMCs. The gene calls are TRBV4-2 and TRBJ2-7, with a tentative D call TRBD1 (6 bases). The TCR was taken from a woman between 40 and 55 years old in good health. Some clones in this sample may be carry-over from other donors' samples. The CDR3 DNA reads TGTGCCAGCAGCCAAGATATGACAGGCCCCTACGAGCAGTACTTC. Encoded protein: CASSQDMTGPYEQYF.